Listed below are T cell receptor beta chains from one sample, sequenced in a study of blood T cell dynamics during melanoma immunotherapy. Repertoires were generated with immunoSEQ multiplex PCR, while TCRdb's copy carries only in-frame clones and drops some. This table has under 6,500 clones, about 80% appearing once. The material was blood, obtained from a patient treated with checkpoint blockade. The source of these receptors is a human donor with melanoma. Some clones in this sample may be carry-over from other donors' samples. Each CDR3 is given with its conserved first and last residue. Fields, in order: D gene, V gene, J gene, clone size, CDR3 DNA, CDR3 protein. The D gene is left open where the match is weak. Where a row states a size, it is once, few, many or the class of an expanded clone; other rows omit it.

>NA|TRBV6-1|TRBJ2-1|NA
TGTGCCAGCAGCCAAGGGGGGCGCGAGCAGTTCTTC
CASSQGGREQFF
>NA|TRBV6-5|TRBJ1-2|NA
TGTGCCAGCAGCTACTCCGAAACGGGGGAGTGGAGTGGCTACACCTTC
CASSYSETGEWSGYTF
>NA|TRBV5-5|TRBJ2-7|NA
TGTGCCAGCAGCCCGACCTACTACGAGCAGTACTTC
CASSPTYYEQYF
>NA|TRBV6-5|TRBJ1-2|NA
TGTGCCAGCACCCCCGGGGACATGGGCTACACCTTC
CASTPGDMGYTF
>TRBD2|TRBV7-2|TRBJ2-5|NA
TGTGCCAGCAGCTTAGACGCTAGCGGGGGGAGGGAGACCCAGTACTTC
CASSLDASGGRETQYF
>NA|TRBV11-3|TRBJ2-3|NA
TGTGCCAGCAGCCCCCCGGGCCCCGATCCAGATACGCAGTATTTT
CASSPPGPDPDTQYF
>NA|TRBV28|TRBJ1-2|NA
TGTGCCAGCAGTTTGGCGGGTAACTATGGCTACACCTTC
CASSLAGNYGYTF
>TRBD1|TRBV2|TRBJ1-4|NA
TGTGCCAGCATGAAGACAGGGGGAAAACTGTTTTTT
CASMKTGGKLFF
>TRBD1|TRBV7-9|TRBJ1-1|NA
TGTGCCAGCAGCTTAGCGCAGGGGGTTACGTGGGACACTGAAGCTTTCTTT
CASSLAQGVTWDTEAFF
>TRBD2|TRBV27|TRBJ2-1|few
TGTGCCAGCAGTTTAGCTGGACTAGGACAGCAGTTCTTC
CASSLAGLGQQFF
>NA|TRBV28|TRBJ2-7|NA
TGTGCCAGCAGTCCGTCGGGCGGGGCCTGGTACGAGCAGTACTTC
CASSPSGGAWYEQYF
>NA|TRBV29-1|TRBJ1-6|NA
TGCAGCGTTGAAGCAGTCCTGCAAAATTCACCCCTCCACTTT
CSVEAVLQNSPLHF
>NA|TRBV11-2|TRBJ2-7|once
TGTGCCAGCAGCTTAGGGGGCAGGCCCCCCGCCTACGAGCAGTACTTC
CASSLGGRPPAYEQYF
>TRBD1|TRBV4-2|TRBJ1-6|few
TGTGCCAGCAGCTGGGACAGGGCTTTGAATTCACCCCTCCACTTT
CASSWDRALNSPLHF
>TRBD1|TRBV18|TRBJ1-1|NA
TGTGCCAGCTCACGCACAGGGGAGGGGACTGAAGCTTTCTTT
CASSRTGEGTEAFF
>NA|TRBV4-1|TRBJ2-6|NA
TGCGCCAGCAGCCAAGCAAAGTCTGGGGCCAACGTCCTGACTTTC
CASSQAKSGANVLTF
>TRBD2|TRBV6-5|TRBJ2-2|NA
TGTGGCAGCAGCGGGCGGCGGGGGTTCGCCGGGGAGCTGTTTTTT
CGSSGRRGFAGELFF
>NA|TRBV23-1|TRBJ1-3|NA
TGCGCCAGCAGTCAATCGAAAGGTCCCGCCTCTGGAAACACCATATATTTT
CASSQSKGPASGNTIYF
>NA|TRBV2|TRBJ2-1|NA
TGTGCCAGCAGTGCAACGGGTTCCTACAATGAGCAGTTCTTC
CASSATGSYNEQFF
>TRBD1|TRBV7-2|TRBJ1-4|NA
TGTGCCAGCAGCTTGGGGAGGGACAGGGGAGGTGAAAAACTGTTTTTT
CASSLGRDRGGEKLFF
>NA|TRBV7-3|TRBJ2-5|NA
TGTGCCAGCAGCCGGAACTTGGGAGAGACCCAGTACTTC
CASSRNLGETQYF
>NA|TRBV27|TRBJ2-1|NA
TGTGCCAGCAGTCCGGGGACACACAATGAGCAGTTCTTC
CASSPGTHNEQFF
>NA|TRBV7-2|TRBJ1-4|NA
TGTGCCAGCAGCAAGGACCGACGCCCGGCGGAAAAACTGTTTTTT
CASSKDRRPAEKLFF
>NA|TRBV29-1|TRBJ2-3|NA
TGCGGCGTTACCCTAGCGTTCAGCACAGATACGCAGTATTTT
CGVTLAFSTDTQYF
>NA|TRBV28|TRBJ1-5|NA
TGTGCCAGCGACAGAGGCAATCAGCCCCAGCATTTT
CASDRGNQPQHF
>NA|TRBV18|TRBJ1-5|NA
TGTGCCAGCTCACCACAGGGAGGGTTGGATCAGCCCCAGCATTTT
CASSPQGGLDQPQHF
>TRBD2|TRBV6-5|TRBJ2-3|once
TGTGCCAGCAGTTCCAGCGGGGGGAGGGTCACAGATACGCAGTATTTT
CASSSSGGRVTDTQYF
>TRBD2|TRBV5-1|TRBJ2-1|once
TGCGCCAGCAGGGCCACAGCGGGACGCAATGAGCAGTTCTTC
CASRATAGRNEQFF
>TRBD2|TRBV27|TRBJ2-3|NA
TGTGCCAGCAGTAGATCCGGGACTAGAGGCGGTACGCAGTATTTT
CASSRSGTRGGTQYF
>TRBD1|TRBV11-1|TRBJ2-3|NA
TGTGCCAGCAGCTCGGGACAGGGGGTCACAGATACGCAGTATTTT
CASSSGQGVTDTQYF
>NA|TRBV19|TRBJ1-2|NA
TGTGCCAGTAGTATAGTTGGCACCAGCTATGGCTACACCTTC
CASSIVGTSYGYTF
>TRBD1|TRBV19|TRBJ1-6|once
TGTGCCACCTGGGACAGGGGTCAATCACCCCTCCACTTT
CATWDRGQSPLHF
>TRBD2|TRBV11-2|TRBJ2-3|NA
TGTGCCAGCAGCCCCTCAAGACTAGCGGGGTTTACAGATACGCAGTATTTT
CASSPSRLAGFTDTQYF
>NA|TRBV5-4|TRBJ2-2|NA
TGTGCCAGCAGCTCGCGGGACAGAGACACCGGGGAGCTGTTTTTT
CASSSRDRDTGELFF
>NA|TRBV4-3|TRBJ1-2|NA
TGCGCCAGCAGCCAAGATCCGGGGGCCTATGGCTACACCTTC
CASSQDPGAYGYTF
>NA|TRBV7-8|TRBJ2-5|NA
TGTGCCAGCAGCCTGGGGGGAGGGGGGCAAGAGACCCAGTACTTC
CASSLGGGGQETQYF
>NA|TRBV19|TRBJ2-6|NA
TGTGCCAGTAGTAGAGGGGGTACTCTAACTTACTCTGGGGCCAACGTCCTGACTTTC
CASSRGGTLTYSGANVLTF
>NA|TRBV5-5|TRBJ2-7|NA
TGCGCCAGCAGCCAGGCGGGGCAGGGAAATGAAGAGCAGTACTTC
CASSQAGQGNEEQYF
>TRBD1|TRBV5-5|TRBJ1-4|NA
TGTGCCAGCAGCTTGGCGGGACAGCGCTCAACTAATGAAAAACTGTTTTTT
CASSLAGQRSTNEKLFF
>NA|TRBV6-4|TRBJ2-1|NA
TGTGCCAGCAGTTCCCTTGTTGATGAGCAGTTCTTC
CASSSLVDEQFF
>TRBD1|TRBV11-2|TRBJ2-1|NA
TGTGCCAGCAGCCCAGTGGTCGGACAGGGACGGAATGAGCAGTTCTTC
CASSPVVGQGRNEQFF
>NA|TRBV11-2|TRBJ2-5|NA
TGTGCCAGCAACCCTGTCGTAGCCCAAGAGACCCAGTACTTC
CASNPVVAQETQYF
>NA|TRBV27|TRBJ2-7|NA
TGTGCCAGCAGTTTACGGGCCCAGTCCTACGAGCAGTACTTC
CASSLRAQSYEQYF
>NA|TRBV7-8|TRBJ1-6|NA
TGTGCCAGCAGCCTCGACAGTCCCAATTCACCCCTCCACTTT
CASSLDSPNSPLHF
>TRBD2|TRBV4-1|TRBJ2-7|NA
TGCGCCAGCAGCCAAATATCATTCGGGGGGGACTACGAGCAGTACTTC
CASSQISFGGDYEQYF
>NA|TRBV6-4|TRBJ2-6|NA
TGTGCCAGCAGTCCCGTTGGGGGCAGCTCTGGGGCCAACGTCCTGACTTTC
CASSPVGGSSGANVLTF
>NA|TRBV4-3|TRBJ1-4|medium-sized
TGCGCCAGCAGCCAATGGGGATGGGAGGACACAACTAATGAAAAACTGTTTTTT
CASSQWGWEDTTNEKLFF
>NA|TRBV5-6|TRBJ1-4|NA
TGTGCCAGCAGCCTGGGTGGGGGAAGGGAAAAACTGTTTTTT
CASSLGGGREKLFF
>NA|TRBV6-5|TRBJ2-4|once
TGTGCCAGCACCCCTTCGGGGGAGCGAAACATTCAGTACTTC
CASTPSGERNIQYF
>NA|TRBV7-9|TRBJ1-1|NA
TGTGCCAGCAGCTTACTGGCGTGGAACACTGAAGCTTTCTTT
CASSLLAWNTEAFF
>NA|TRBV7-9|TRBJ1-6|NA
TGTGCCAGCAGCTCCTGGGAAGGTCGGTTGAGTTCACCCCTCCACTTT
CASSSWEGRLSSPLHF
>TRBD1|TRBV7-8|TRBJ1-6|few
TGTGCCAGCAGCTTACGGGCCAGGGGGCTTTCGCAGGCACCCCTCCACTTT
CASSLRARGLSQAPLHF
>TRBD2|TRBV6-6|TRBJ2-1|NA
TGTGCCAGCACCCCGAGCGGGAGGAACTACAATGAGCAGTTCTTC
CASTPSGRNYNEQFF
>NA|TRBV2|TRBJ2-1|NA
TGTGCCAGCAGGATGGTCCAGGGTGTCAATGAGCAGTTCTTC
CASRMVQGVNEQFF
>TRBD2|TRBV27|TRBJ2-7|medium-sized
TGTGCCAGCAGTGTGACTAGCGGGAGTCCACTCGAGCAGTACTTC
CASSVTSGSPLEQYF
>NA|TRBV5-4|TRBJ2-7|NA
TGTGCCAGCAGTCTCTCGGAGGAGCAGTACTTC
CASSLSEEQYF
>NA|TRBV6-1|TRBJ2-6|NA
TGTGCCAGCAGTGCCCAGGGTTGGGCTGGGGCCAACGTCCTGACTTTC
CASSAQGWAGANVLTF